This T cell receptor (beta chain) stems from a study of T-cell memory formation after mild COVID-19. Germline trimming cut 2 bases from V and 8 bases from J; bases unmatched to any gene: 7. The germline V gene encodes CDR1 ENHRY and CDR2 SYGVKD. This CDR3 comprises 15 residues. TCRalpha and TCRbeta libraries used 5'RACE with constant-segment primers and UMIs. TCRdb re-analysed the 5' RACE reads in MiXCR, keeping a single row per CDR3 protein. This sample has roughly 110,000 distinct CDR3 sequences, with approximately 15% found just once. The receptor's source is an adult woman who had mild COVID-19 (a few samples of this study predate the infection). Cell type and time point are not known. This chain links TRBV10-3 with TRBJ2-1; 9 bases match TRBD2. What was sequenced was PBMCs or a T cell subset sorted from them (not recorded which). The CDR3 bases are TGTGCCATCAGTGAGAGTAGCGGGAGACGGGATGAGCAGTTCTTC. Its translation is CAISESSGRRDEQFF.